The TCR beta chain described here comes from a study of shared clonotypes between healthy human individuals. A remark on this clone: Its target is unknown.

Clones were read by immunoSEQ multiplex PCR, and TCRdb kept only the in-frame ones, dropping some. The sample includes roughly 1.4 million clones, approximately 98.5% of them seen just once. The CDR3 consists of 13 residues. V lost 0 bases, J lost 2 bases, and 4 bases lay in between. Germline CDR1 is LNHDA and CDR2 is SQIVND (reference sequence). Memory CD4+ cells were the fraction left after CD45RA+ naive selection. Study outcomes and limitations: Among non-shared clonotypes, generation probabilities were lower than among those shared by all four donors. Rarefaction curves obtained for sorted subsets showed sequencing incomplete despite large depth. Read depth was anticipated to influence clonotype sharing among donors.

The V call is TRBV19, the J call TRBJ1-1; D gene unclear. The receptor was derived from a man in his thirties or forties in good health. Sequences were obtained from naive CD4+ T cells sorted from blood. Described subset: CD45RA+ positively selected. The CDR3 sequence: CASSIEGNTEAFF. The CDR3 DNA reads as TGTGCCAGTAGTATAGAGGGCAACACTGAAGCTTTCTTT.